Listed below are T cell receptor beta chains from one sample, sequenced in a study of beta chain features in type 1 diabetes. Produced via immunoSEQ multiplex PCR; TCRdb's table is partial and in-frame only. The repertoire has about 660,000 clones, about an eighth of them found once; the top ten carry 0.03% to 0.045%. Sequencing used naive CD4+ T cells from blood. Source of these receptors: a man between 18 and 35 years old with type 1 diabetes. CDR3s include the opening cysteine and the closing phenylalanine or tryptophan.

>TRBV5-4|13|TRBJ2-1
CASYGRAYNEQFF
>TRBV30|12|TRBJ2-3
CAWSPGGTAQYF
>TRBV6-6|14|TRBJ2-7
CASTMTSGSSEQYF
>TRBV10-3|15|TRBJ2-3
CAISLGGRDTDTQYF
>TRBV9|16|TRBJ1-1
CASSPRGSGANAEAFF
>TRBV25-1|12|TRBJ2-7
CASSTQGYEQYF
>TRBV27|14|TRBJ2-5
CASREGRRQETQYF
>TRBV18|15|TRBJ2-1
CASSQELQGYNEQFF
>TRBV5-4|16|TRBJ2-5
CASSPSGTRSFETQYF
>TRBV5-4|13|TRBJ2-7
CASSLGAASEQYF
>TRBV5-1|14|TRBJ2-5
CASSVLDFQETQYF
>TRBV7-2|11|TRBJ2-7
CASSLFSEQYF
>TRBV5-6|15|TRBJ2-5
CASSGGDFEGETQYF
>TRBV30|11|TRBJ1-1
CAWGGNTEAFF
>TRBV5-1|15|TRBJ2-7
CASSRPAEAGIEQYF
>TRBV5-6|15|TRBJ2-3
CASSLEGTGMDTQYF
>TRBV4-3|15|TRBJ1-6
CASSQESGGRSPLHF
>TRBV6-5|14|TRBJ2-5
CASSSPDKLWTQYF
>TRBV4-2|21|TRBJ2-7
CASSQDADRGLAGDLGYEQYF
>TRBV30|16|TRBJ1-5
CAWSVAGAGEGQPQHF
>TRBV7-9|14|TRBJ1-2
CASSLAGTGGGYTF
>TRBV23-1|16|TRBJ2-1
CASSQSFADPYNEQFF
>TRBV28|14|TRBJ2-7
CASSQDRGPYEQYF
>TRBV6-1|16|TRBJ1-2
CASSDQQGRGNYGYTF
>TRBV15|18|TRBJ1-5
CATSRALLISEDNQPQHF
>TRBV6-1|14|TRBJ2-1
CASSSDRIVNEQFF
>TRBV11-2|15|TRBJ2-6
CASSLGHSGANVLTF
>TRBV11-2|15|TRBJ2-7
CASSLGGGSSYEQYF
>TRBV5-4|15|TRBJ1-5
CASSFHGRGNQPQHF
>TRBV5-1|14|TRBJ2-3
CASLIHARTDTQYF
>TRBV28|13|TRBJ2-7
CASIDSRSYEQYF
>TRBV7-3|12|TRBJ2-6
CASSSIPNVLTF
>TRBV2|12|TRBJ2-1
CASTTSLDEQFF
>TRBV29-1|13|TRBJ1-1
CSVSKPENTEAFF
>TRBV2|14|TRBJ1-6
CASGGGQDNSPLHF
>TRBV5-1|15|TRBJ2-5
CASSFPSPAGETQYF